Following are 8 T cell receptor beta chains from one sample sequenced in a study of PD-1 blockade in classical Hodgkin lymphoma (dated by TCRdb to 2020 to 2021). Receptors were amplified or captured by the immunoSEQ multiplex PCR assay. TCRdb holds this immuneACCESS table with in-frame rearrangements only. Some clones are missing; in checked studies, unresolved V genes explain under half, and the rest has no known cause. In this sample the table shows some 10,000 clones, less than 80% of which occur a single time. The ten largest clonotypes hold around 9.3% of the sample. Interpreted using the paper, the time point label stands for: cycle 1 day 1 (C1D1), immediately before nivolumab initiation. Relapse after autologous stem cell transplantation had occurred in all trial patients, and cohorts A, B and C were distinguished by prior brentuximab vedotin exposure. Material: peripheral blood mononuclear cells (PBMCs), obtained at baseline. The source of these receptors is a human donor with classical Hodgkin lymphoma.

This clone has more than one count but fewer than ten. The chain couples TRBV4-3 to TRBJ2-3, with TRBD1 matching over 10 bases. Germline V lookup: CDR1 LGHNA, CDR2 YSLEER. The junction had 6 bases not matched to a gene; V was cut back by 1 base and J by 5 bases. There are 16 residues in the CDR3. CDR3 in amino acids: CASSQARQGAGDTQYF. The CDR3 DNA follows: TGCGCCAGCAGCCAAGCAAGACAGGGGGCGGGAGATACGCAGTATTTT.

The chain links TRBV19 to TRBJ1-2; no reliable D call. V lost 6 bases to trimming and J lost 8 bases, with 25 bases between them. The V gene's germline CDR1 is LNHDA and CDR2 SQIVND (reference sequence). The CDR3 has 16 amino acids. This CDR3 is CASRPPGPSMLGGYTF. Here the CDR3 DNA reads TGTGCCAGTAGGCCCCCGGGCCCCTCAATGCTGGGGGGCTACACCTTC.

The chain links TRBV4-3 to TRBJ2-1; TRBD2 matches at 7 bases. V dropped 4 bases and J dropped 0; count of bases not matched to a gene: 6. Germline-derived CDR1 and CDR2 are LGHNA and YSLEER. This CDR3 is 16 amino acids long. The CDR3 reads CASSRLAVGSYNEQFF. The CDR3 bases are TGCGCCAGCAGCCGGCTAGCGGTGGGCTCCTACAATGAGCAGTTCTTC.

The chain links TRBV5-4 to TRBJ1-2; D ambiguous. Trimming shortened V by 3 bases and J by 4 bases, and 10 bases separated the two germline ends. The CDR3 totals 13 residues. Germline CDR1 and CDR2: SGHNT and YYREEE (reference sequence). Here the CDR3 DNA reads TGTGCCAGCAGCTCTTCGTGGGTCTATGGCTACACCTTC. Its translation is CASSSSWVYGYTF.

The gene calls are TRBV29-1 and TRBJ2-2; maybe TRBD1 (6 bases). Germline CDR1 reads SQVTM; CDR2 reads ANQGSEA. The CDR3 runs to 14 residues. Trimming took 6 bases from V and 5 from J, leaving 16 bases between them. As DNA, the CDR3 is TGCAGCGTACGAAGGGACACGGGAACCGGGGAGCTGTTTTTT. Encoded protein: CSVRRDTGTGELFF.

The rearrangement links TRBV5-1 to TRBJ2-1, with unresolved D. The CDR3 totals 14 residues. In germline, CDR1 is SGHRS, CDR2 YFSETQ. The V gene lost 2 bases and the J gene lost 6 bases, with 12 bases spanning the gap. The CDR3 reads CASSFQSPGNEQFF. CDR3 coding DNA: TGCGCCAGCAGCTTCCAGTCCCCCGGCAATGAGCAGTTCTTC. Together with reference TRBV5-1 and TRBJ2-1, the CDR3 gives the full variable domain: KAGVTQTPRYLIKTRGQQVTLSCSPISGHRSVSWYQQTPGQGLQFLFEYFSETQRNKGNFPGRFSGRQFSNSRSEMNVSTLELGDSALYLCASSFQSPGNEQFFGPGTRLTVL.

This clone was picked up one time. The gene calls are TRBV27 and TRBJ2-2; D unclear. The CDR3 covers 14 residues. The germline CDR1 and CDR2 sequences are MNHEY and SMNVEV (reference sequence). Trimming pared 6 bases from V and 6 bases from J, leaving 14 bases between. In DNA form, the CDR3 reads TGTGCCAGCAGGCGGACGGCTGGCGCCGGGGAGCTGTTTTTT. It encodes CASRRTAGAGELFF.

The chain has TRBV7-9 and TRBJ2-7; 9 bases line up with TRBD1. Germline V CDR1 and CDR2: SEHNR, FQNEAQ (reference sequence). This CDR3 contains 15 residues. With V trimmed by 1 base and J by 6 bases, 7 bases remained unmatched. CDR3 loop: CASSLVGTGLREQYF. CDR3 DNA sequence: TGTGCCAGCAGCTTAGTTGGGACAGGGCTCCGCGAGCAGTACTTC.